This TCR beta chain was retrieved from a study of shared clonotypes between healthy human individuals. Study details: Donor ages ranged 18 to 49 years: a couple of women, a few men.

Everyone who donated was a Caucasian adult who lived in Nashville, Tennessee. Germline CDR1 reads WNHNN; CDR2 reads SYGVQD (reference sequence). The ends were cut back, 0 bases at V and 9 bases at J, with 18 bases in the middle. The CDR3 is made up of 16 amino acids. Repertoires were generated with immunoSEQ multiplex PCR, while TCRdb's copy carries only in-frame clones and drops some. The sample carries 2 million to 2.5 million clones, less than 95% recorded once. The chain couples TRBV10-1 to TRBJ1-5, with D possibly matching TRBD1 (5 bases). Sequencing used naive CD4+ T cells from PBMCs. As to subset: CD45RA+ positively selected. This sequence originates from a young man in good health. Some clones in this sample may be carry-over from other donors' samples. The CDR3 reads CASSESPDISQAPQHF. In DNA form, the CDR3 reads TGCGCCAGCAGTGAGTCCCCGGACATCTCGCAAGCGCCCCAGCATTTT.